This T cell receptor beta chain stems from a study of Graves' ophthalmopathy and Graves' hyperthyroidism. Amplified material comprised TCR beta CDR3 regions derived from RNA transcripts. Investigators did first-round RT-PCR with HTBI primers, then second-round multiplex PCR. TCRdb reprocessed the multiplex PCR reads with MiXCR, giving one entry per CDR3 protein. The sample has about 740,000 distinct CDR3 sequences, 40% seen once. Study conclusions and caveats: A roughly 81% specificity and just under 90% sensitivity were achieved by a 13-signature model that separated ophthalmopathy from stable hyperthyroidism.

Ophthalmopathy-affected donors exhibited moderate-to-severe activity, CAS ≥3, NOSPECS ≥4, and duration under 3 months. Other autoimmune diseases, uncontrolled infections, pregnancy or lactation led to the exclusion of patients. Clinical symptoms, serum thyroxine, TRAb, thyroid ultrasound and orbital computed tomography determined diagnosis. This clonotype was seen many times. What it recognizes is unknown. V gave up 1 base and J gave up 14 bases, with 17 bases separating them. Germline V gene data show CDR1 as SGHTA and CDR2 as FQGTGA. This CDR3 spans 13 amino acids. Sequenced input: peripheral blood. This TCR came from an adult man with Graves' ophthalmopathy. This chain connects TRBV7-3 to TRBJ2-5; D is perhaps TRBD2 (5 bases). The CDR3 loop reads CASSLMSRGFLYF. The CDR3 region has the DNA TGTGCCAGCAGCTTAATGAGTCGGGGTTTTCTCTACTTC.